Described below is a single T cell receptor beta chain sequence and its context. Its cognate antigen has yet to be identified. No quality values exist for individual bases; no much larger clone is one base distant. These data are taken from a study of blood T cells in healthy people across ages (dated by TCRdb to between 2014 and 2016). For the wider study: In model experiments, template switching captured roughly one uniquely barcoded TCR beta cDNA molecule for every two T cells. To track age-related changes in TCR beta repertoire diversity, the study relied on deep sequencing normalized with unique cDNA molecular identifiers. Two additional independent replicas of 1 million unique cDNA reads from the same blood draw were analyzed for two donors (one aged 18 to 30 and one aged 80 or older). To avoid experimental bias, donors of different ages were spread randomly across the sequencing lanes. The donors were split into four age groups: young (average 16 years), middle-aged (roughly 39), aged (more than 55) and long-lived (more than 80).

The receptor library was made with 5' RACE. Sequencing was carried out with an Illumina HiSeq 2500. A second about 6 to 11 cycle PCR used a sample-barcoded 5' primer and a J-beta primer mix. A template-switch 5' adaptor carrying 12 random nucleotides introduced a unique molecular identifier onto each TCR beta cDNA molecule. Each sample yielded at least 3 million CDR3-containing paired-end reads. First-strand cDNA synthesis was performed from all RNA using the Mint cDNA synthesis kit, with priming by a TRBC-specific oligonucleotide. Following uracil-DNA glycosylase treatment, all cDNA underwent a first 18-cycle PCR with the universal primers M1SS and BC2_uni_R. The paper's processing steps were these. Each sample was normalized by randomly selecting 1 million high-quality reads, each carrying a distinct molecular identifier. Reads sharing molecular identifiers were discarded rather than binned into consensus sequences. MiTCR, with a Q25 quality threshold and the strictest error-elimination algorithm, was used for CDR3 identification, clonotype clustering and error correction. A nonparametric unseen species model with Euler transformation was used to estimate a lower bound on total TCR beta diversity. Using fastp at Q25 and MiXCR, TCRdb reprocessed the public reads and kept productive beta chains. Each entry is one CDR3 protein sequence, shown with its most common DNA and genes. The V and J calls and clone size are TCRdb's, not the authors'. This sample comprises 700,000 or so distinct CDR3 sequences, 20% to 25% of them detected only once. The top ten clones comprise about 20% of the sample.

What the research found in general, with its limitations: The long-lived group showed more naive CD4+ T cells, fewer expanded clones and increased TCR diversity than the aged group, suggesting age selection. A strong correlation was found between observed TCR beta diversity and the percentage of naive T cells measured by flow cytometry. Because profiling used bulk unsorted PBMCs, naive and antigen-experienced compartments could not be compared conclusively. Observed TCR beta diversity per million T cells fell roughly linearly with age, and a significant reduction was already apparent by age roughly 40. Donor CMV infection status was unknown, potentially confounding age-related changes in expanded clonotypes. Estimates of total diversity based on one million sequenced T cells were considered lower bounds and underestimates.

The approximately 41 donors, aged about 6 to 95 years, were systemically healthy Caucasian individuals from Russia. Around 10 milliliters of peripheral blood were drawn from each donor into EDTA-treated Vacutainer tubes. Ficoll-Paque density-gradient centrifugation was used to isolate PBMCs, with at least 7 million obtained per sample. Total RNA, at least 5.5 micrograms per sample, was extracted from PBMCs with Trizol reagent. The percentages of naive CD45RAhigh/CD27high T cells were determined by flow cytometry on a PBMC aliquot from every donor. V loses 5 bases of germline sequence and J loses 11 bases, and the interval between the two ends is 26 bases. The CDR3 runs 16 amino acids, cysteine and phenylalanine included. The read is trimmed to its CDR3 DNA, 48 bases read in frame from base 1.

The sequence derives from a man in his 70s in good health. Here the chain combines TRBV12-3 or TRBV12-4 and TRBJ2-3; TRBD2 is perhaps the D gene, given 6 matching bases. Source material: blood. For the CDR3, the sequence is CASSGVGSGPKVVQYF. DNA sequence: TGTGCCAGCAGTGGGGTGGGTAGCGGACCGAAGGTTGTGCAGTATTTT.